This entry describes one T cell receptor (beta chain). At baseline, cycle 4 day 1, and cycle 7 day 1, blood was sampled. Sequenced by immunoSEQ multiplex PCR; TCRdb stores in-frame clones only, minus some. Of 56,000 or so clones in the sample, 70% to 85% were seen once. J lost 1 base, V lost 4 bases, and 3 bases had no gene match. CDR1 and CDR2 (germline): LGHNA, YSLEER. The CDR3 extends over 14 amino acids. The data were taken from a study of OX40 agonist ivuxolimab in advanced cancers. Study overall: People in dose escalation had one of these cancers: hepatocellular carcinoma, melanoma, renal cell or head and neck cancer. Among those enrolled, mean age was about 58 years (range about 23 to 85) and 75% to 85% were male.

This clonotype was obtained from an adult with an advanced solid tumor such as melanoma, head and neck, liver or kidney cancer. The source was CD4+ or CD8+ T cells sorted from blood, collected in a trial of the OX40 agonist ivuxolimab. The chain links TRBV4-3 to TRBJ2-5; 7 nucleotides agree with TRBD1. DNA of the CDR3: TGCGCCAGCAGCCGGGCAGGGGGCCAAGAGACCCAGTACTTC. It encodes CASSRAGGQETQYF.